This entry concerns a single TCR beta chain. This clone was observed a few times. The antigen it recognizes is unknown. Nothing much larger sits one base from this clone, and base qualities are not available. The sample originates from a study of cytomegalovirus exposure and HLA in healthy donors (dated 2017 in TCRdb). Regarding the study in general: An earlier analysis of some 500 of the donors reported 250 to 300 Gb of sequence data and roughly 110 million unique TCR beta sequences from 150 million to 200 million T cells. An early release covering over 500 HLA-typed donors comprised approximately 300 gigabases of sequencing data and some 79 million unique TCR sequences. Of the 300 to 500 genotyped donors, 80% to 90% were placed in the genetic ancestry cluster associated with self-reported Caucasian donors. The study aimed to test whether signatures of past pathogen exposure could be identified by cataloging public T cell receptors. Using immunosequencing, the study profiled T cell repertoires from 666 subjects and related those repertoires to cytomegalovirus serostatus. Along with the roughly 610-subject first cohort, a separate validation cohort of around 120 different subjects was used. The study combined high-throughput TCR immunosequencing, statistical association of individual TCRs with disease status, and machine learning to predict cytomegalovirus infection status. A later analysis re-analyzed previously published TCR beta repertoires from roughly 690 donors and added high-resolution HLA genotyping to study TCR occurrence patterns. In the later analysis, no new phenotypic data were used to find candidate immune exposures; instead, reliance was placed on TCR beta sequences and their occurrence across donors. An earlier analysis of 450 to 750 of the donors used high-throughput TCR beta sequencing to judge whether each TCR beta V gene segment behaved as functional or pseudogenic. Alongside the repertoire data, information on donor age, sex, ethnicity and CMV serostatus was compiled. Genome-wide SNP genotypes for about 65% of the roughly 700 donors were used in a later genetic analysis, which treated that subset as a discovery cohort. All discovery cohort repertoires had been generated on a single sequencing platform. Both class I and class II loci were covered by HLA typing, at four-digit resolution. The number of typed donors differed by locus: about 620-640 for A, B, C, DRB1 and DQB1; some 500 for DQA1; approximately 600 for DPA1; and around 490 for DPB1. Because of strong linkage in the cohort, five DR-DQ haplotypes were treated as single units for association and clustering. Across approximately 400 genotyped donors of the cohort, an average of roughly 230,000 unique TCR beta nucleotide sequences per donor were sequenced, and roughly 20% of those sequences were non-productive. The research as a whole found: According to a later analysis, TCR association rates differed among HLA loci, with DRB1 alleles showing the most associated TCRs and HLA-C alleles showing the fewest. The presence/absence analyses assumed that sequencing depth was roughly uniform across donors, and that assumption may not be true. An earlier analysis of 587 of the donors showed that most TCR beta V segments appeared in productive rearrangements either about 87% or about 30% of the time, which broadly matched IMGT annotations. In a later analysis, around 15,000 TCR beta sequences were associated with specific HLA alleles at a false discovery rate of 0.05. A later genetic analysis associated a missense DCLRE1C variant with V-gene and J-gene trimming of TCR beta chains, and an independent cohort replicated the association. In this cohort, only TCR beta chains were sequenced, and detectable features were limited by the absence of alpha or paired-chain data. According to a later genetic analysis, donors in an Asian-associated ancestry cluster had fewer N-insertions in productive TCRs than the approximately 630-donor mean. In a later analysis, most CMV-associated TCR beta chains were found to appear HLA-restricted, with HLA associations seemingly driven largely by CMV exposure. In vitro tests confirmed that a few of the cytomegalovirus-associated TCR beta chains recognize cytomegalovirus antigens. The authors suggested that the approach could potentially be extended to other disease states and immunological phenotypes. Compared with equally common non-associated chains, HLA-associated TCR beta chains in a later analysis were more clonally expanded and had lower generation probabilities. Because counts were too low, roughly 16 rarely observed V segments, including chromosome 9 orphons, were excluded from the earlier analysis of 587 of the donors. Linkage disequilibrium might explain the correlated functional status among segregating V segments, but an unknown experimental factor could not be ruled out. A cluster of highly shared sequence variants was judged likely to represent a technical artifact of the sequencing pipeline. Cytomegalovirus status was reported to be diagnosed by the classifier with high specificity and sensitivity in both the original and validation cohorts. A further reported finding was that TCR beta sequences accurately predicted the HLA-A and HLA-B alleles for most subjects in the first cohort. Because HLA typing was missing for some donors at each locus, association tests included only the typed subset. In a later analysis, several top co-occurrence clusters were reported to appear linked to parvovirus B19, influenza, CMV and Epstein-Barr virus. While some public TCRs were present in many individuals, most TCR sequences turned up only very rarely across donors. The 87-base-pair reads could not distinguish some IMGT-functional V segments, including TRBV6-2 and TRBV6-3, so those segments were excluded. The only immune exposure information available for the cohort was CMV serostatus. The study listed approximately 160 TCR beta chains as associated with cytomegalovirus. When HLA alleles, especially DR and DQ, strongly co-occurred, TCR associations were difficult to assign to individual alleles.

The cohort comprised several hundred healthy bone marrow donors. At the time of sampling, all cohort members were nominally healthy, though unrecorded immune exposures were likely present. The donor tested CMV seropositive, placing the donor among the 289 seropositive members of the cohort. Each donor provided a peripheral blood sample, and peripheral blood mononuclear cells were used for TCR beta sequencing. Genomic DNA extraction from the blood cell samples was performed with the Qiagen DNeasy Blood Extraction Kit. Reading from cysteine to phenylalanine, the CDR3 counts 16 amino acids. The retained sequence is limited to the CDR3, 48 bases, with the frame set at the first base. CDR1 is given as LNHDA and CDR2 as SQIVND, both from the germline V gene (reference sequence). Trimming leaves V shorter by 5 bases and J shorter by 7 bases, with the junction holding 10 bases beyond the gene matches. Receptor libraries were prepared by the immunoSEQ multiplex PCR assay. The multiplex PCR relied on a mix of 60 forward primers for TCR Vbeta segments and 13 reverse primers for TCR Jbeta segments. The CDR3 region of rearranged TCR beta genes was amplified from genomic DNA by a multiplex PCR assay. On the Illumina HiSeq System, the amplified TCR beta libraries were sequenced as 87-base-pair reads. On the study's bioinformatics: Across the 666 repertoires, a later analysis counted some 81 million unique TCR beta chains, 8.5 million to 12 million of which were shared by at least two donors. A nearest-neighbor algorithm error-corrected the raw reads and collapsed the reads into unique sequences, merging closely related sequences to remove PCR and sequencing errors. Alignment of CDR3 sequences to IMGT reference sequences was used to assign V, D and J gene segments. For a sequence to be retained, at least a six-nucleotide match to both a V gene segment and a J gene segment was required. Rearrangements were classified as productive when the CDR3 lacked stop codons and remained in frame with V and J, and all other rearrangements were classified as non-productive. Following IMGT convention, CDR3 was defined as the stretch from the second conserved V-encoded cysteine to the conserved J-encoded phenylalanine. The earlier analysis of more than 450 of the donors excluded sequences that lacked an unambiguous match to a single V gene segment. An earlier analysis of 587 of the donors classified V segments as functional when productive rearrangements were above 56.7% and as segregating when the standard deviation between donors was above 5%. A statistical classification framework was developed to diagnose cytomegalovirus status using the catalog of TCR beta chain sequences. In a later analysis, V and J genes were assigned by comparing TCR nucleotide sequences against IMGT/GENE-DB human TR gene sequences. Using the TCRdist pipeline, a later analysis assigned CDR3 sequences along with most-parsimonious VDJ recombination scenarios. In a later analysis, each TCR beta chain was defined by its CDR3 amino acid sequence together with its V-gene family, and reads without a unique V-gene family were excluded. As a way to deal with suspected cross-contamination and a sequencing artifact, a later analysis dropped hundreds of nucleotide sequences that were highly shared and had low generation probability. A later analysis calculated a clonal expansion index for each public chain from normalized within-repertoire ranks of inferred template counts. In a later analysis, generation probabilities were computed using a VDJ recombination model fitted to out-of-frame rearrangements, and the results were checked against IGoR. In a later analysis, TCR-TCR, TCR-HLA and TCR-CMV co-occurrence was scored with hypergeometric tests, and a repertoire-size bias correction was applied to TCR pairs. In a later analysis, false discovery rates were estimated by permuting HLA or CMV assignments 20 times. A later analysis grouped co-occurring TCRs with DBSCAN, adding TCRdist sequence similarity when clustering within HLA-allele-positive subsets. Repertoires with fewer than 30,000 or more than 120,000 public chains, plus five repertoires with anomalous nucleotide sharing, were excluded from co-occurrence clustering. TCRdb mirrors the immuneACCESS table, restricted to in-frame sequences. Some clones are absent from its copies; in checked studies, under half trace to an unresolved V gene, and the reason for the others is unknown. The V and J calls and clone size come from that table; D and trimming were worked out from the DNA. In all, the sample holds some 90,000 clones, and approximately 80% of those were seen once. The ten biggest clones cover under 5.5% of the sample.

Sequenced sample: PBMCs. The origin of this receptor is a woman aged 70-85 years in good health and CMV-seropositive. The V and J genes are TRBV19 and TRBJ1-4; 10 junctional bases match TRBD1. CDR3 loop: CASSVGRGTGAEKLFF. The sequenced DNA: TGTGCCAGTAGTGTCGGGAGGGGGACAGGGGCTGAAAAACTGTTTTTT. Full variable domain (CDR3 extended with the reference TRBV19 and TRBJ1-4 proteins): DGGITQSPKYLFRKEGQNVTLSCEQNLNHDAMYWYRQDPGQGLRLIYYSQIVNDFQKGDIAEGYSVSREKKESFPLTVTSAQKNPTAFYLCASSVGRGTGAEKLFFGSGTQLSVL.